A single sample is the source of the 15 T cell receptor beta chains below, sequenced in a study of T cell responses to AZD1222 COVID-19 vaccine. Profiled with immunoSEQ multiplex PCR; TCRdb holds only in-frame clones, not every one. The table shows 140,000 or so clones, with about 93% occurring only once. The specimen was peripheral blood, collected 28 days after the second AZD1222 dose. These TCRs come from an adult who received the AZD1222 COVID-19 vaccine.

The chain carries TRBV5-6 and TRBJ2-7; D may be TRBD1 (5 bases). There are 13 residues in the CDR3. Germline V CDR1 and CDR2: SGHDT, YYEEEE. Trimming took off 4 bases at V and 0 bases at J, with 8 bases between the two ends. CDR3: CASSLRASYEQYF. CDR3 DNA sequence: TGTGCCAGCAGCCTCAGGGCCTCCTACGAGCAGTACTTC.

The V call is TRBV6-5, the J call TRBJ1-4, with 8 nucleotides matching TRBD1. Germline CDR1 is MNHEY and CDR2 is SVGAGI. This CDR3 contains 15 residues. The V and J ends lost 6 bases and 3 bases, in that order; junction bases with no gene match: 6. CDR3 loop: CASRNRGRANEKLFF. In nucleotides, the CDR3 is TGTGCCAGCAGGAACAGGGGGAGGGCTAATGAAAAACTGTTTTTT.

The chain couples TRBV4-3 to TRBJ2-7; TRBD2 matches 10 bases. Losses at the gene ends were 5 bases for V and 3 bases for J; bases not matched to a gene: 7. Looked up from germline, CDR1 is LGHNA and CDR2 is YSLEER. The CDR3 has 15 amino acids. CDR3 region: CASSAIAGGYYEQYF. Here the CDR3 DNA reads TGCGCCAGCAGCGCAATAGCGGGAGGTTACTACGAGCAGTACTTC.

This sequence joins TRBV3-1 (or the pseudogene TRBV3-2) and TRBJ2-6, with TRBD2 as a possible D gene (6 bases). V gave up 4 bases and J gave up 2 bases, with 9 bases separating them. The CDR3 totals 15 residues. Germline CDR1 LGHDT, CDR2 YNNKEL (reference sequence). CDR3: CASSPTGAGANVLTF. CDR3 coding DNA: TGTGCCAGCAGCCCTACGGGGGCTGGGGCCAACGTCCTGACTTTC.

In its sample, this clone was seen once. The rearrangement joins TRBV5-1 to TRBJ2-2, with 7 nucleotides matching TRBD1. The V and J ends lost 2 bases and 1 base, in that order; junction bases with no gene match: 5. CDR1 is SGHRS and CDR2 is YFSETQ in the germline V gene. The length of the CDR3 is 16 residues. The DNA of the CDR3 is TGCGCCAGCAGCTTAGCCGGGACAGTGAACACCGGGGAGCTGTTTTTT. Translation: CASSLAGTVNTGELFF.

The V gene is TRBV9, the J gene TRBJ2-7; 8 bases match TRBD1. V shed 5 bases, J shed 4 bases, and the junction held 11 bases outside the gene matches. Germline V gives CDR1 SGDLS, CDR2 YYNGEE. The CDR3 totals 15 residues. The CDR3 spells CASSHKQGGGYEQYF. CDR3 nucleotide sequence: TGTGCCAGCAGTCACAAACAGGGGGGCGGGTACGAGCAGTACTTC.

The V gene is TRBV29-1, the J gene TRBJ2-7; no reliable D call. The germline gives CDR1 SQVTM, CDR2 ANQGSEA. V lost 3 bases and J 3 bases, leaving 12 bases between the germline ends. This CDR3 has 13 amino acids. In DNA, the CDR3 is TGCAGCGTTGAGTCCGCTGAGGACTACGAGCAGTACTTC. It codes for CSVESAEDYEQYF.

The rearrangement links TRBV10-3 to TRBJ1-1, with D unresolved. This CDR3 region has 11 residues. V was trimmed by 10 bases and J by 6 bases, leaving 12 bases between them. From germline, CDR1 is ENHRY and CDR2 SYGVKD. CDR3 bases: TGTGCCACCCTCCAGGAGGCTGAAGCTTTCTTT. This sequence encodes CATLQEAEAFF.

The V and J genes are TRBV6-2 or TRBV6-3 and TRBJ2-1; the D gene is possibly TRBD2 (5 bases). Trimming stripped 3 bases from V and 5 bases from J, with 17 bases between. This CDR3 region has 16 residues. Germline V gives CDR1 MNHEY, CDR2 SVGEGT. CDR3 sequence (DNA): TGTGCCAGCAGTTATGAGTTGGGAGTTCGGGACAATGAGCAGTTCTTC. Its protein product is CASSYELGVRDNEQFF.

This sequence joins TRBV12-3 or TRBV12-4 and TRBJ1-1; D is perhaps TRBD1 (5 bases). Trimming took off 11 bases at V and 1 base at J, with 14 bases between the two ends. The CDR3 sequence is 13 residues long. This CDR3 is CARKEQGNTEAFF. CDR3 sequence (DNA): TGTGCCCGGAAAGAGCAGGGGAACACTGAAGCTTTCTTT.

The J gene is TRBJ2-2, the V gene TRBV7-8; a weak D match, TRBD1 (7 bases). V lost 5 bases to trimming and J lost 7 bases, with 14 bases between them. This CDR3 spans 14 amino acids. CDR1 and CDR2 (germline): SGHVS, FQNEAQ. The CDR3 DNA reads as TGTGCCAGCAGCCCCAACAGGGGACTCGGGGAGCTGTTTTTT. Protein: CASSPNRGLGELFF.

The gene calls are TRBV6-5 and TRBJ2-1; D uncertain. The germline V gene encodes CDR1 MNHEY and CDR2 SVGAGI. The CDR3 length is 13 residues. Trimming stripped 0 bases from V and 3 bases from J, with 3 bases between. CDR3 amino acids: CASSYSNYNEQFF. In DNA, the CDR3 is TGTGCCAGCAGTTACTCGAACTACAATGAGCAGTTCTTC.

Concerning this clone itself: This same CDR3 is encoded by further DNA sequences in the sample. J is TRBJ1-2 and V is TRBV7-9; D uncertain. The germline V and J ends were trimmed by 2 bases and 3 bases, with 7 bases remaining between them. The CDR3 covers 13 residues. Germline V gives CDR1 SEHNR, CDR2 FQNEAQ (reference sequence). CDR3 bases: TGTGCCAGCAGCTTACGGGGAGACTATGGCTACACCTTC. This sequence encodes CASSLRGDYGYTF.

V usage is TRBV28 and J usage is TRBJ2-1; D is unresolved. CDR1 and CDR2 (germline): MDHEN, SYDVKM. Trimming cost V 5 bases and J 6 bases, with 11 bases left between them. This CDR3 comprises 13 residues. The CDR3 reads CASSIGRRNEQFF. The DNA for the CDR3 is TGTGCCAGCAGTATAGGACGGCGCAATGAGCAGTTCTTC.

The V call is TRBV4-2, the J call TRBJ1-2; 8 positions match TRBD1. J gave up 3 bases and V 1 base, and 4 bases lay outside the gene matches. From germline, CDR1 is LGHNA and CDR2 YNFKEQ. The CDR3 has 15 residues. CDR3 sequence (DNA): TGTGCCAGCAGCCAAGCCCTACAGGGGGACTATGGCTACACCTTC. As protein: CASSQALQGDYGYTF.